This section outlines one T cell receptor beta chain sequence together with its context. For recovered donors of Cohort 3, there were two negative PCRs, clearance, or symptom resolution. The V and J ends lost 4 bases and 4 bases respectively, with 16 bases between them. Germline V CDR1 and CDR2: LNHDA, SQIVND (reference sequence). This CDR3 has 15 amino acids. These data are taken from a study of blood T cell repertoires in COVID-19. Study-level background: Collection of acute and convalescent COVID-19 samples took place in the United States, Italy and Spain. In each case, the material was cDNA or gDNA derived from T cells, B-cell-depleted T cells, or PBMCs.

Here immunoSEQ multiplex PCR was the method, and the copy in TCRdb shows in-frame clones only, minus some. The sample lists under 450,000 clones; about four fifths were seen once. Source material: PBMCs or T cells enriched from blood (not recorded which). This chain links TRBV19 with TRBJ1-1; D may be TRBD1 (5 bases). This receptor was obtained from a woman aged 45-60 years who had recovered from COVID-19. The CDR3 region has the DNA TGTGCCAGTAGTACAGGGCCTGGGGTGGTCACTGAAGCTTTCTTT. Amino acid sequence: CASSTGPGVVTEAFF.